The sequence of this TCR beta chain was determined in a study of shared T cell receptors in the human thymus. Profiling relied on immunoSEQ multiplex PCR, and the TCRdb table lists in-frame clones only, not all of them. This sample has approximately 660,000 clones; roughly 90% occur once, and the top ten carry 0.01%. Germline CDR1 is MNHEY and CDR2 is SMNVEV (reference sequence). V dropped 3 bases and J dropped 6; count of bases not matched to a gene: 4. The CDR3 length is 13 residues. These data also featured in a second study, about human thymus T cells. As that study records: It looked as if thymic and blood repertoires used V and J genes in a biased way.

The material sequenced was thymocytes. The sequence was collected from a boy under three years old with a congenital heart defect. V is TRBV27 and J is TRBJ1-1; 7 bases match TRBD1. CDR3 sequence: CASSFRGPAEAFF. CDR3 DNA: TGTGCCAGCAGTTTTAGGGGGCCCGCTGAAGCTTTCTTT.